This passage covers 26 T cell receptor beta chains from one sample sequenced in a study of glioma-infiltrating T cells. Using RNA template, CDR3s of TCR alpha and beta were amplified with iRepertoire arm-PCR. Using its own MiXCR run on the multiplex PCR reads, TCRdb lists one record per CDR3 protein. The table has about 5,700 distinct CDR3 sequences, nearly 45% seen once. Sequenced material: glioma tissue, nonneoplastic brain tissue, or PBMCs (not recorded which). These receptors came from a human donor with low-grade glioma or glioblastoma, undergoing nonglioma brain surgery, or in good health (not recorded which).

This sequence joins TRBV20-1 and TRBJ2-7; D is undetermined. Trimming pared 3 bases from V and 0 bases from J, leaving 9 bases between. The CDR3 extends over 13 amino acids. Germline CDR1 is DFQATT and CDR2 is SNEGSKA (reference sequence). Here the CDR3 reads CSASPRISYEQYF. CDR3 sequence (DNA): TGCAGTGCTAGCCCCAGGATCTCCTACGAGCAGTACTTC.

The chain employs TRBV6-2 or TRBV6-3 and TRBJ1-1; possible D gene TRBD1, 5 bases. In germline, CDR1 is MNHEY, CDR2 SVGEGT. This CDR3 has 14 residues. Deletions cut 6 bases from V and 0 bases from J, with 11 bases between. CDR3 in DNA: TGTGCCAGCAGATGGCAGGGTATGAACACTGAAGCTTTCTTT. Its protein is CASRWQGMNTEAFF.

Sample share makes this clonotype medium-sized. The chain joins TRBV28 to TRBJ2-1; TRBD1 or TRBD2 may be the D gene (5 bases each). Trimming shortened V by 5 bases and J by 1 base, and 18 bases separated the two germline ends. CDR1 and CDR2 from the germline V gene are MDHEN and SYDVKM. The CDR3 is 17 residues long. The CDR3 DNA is TGTGCCAGCAGTCCAAACCCCGGGACCAAGTCCTACAATGAGCAGTTCTTC. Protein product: CASSPNPGTKSYNEQFF.

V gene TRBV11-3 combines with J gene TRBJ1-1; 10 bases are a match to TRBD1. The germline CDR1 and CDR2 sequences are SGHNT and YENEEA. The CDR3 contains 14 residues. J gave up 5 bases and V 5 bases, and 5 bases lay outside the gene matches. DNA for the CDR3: TGTGCCAGCAGCCCTCGACAGGGGGCAACTGAAGCTTTCTTT. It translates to CASSPRQGATEAFF.

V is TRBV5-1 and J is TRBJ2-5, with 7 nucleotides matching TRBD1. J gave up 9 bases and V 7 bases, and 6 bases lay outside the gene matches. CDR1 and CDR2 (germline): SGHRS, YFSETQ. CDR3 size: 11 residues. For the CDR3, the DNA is TGCGCCAGCCGACAGGGCGGGTCCCAGTACTTC. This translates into CASRQGGSQYF.

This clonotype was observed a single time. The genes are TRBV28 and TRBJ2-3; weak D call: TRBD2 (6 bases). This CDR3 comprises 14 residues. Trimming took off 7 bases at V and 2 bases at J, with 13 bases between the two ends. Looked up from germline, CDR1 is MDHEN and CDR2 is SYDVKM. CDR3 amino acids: CASNFTSPTDTQYF. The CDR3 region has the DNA TGTGCCAGCAATTTTACTAGCCCCACAGATACGCAGTATTTT.

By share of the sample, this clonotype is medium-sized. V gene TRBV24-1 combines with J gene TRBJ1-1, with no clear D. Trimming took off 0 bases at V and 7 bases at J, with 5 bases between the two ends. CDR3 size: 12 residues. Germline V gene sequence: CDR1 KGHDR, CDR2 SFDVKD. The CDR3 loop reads CATSDLNGEAFF. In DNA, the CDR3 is TGTGCCACCAGTGATTTGAACGGTGAAGCTTTCTTT.

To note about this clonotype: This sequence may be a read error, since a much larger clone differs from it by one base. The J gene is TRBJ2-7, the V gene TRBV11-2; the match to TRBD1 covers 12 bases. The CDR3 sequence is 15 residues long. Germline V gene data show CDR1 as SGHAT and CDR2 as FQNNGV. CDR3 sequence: CASSVPGQGAPEPYF. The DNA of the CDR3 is TGTGCCAGCAGCGTCCCGGGACAGGGGGCCCCCGAGCCGTACTTC.

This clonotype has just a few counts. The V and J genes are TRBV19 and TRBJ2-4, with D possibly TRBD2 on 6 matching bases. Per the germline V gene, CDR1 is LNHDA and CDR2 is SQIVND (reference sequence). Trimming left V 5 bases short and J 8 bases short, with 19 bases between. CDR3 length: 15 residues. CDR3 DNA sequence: TGTGCCAGTAGTGACGGAGGGCGGGGAGAGGACATTCAGTACTTC. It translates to CASSDGGRGEDIQYF.

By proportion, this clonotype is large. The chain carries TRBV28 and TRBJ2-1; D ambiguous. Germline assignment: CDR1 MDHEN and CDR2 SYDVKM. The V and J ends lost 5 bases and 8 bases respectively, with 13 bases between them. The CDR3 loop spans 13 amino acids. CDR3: CASSTTTPDEQFF. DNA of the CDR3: TGTGCCAGCAGTACAACTACTCCCGATGAGCAGTTCTTC.

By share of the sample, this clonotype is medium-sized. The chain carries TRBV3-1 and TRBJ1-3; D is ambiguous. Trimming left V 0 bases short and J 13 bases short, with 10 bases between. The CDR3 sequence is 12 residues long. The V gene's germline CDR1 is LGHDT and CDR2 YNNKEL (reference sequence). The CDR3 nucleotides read TGTGCCAGCAGCCAAGATGCAGTACGAATATATTTT. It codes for CASSQDAVRIYF.

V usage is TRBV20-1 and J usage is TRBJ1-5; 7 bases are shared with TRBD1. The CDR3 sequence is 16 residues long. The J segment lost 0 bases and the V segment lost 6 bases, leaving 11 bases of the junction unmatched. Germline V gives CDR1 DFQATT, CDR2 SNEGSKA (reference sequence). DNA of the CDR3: TGCAGTGCCACAGACAGGGCCCTCAATAGCAATCAGCCCCAGCATTTT. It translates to CSATDRALNSNQPQHF.

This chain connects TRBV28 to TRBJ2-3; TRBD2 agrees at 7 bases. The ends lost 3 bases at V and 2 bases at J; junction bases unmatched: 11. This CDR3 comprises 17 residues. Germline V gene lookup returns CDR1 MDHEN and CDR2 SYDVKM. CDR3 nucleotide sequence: TGTGCCAGCAGTTTTATAGGCTCGGGGGGTCTCACAGATACGCAGTATTTT. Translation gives CASSFIGSGGLTDTQYF.

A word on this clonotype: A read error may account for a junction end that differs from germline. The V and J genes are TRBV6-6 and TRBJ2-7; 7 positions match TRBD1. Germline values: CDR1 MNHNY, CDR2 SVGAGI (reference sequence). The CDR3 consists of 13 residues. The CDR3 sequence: CASSRTGSYEQYF. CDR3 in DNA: TGCGCCAGCAGTAGGACAGGTTCCTACGAGCAGTACTTC.

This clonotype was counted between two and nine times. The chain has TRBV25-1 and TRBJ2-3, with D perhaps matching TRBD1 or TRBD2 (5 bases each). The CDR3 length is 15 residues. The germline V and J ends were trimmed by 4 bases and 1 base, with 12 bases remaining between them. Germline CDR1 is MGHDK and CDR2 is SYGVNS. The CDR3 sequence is CASSAGALRTDTQYF. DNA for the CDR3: TGTGCCAGCAGTGCCGGGGCTTTACGCACAGATACGCAGTATTTT. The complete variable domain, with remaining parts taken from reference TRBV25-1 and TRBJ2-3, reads EADIYQTPRYLVIGTGKKITLECSQTMGHDKMYWYQQDPGMELHLIHYSYGVNSTEKGDLSSESTVSRIRTEHFPLTLESARPSHTSQYLCASSAGALRTDTQYFGPGTRLTVL.

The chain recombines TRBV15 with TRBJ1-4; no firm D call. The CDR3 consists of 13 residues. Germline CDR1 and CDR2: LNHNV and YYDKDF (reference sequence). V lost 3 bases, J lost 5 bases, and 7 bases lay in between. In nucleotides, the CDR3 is TGTGCCACCAGCAGGGGCCTCAATGAAAAACTGTTTTTT. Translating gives CATSRGLNEKLFF.

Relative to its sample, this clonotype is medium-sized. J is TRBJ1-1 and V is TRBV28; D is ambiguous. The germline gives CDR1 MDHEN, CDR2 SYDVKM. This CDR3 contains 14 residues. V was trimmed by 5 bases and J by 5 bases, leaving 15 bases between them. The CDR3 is CASSPPDLRTEAFF. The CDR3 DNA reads TGTGCCAGCAGTCCTCCGGATTTGAGGACTGAAGCTTTCTTT.

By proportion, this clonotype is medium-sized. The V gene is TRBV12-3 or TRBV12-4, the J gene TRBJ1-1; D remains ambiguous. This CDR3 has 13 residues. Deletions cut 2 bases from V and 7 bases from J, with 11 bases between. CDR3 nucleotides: TGTGCCAGCAGTTTACCGGACGGCCGTGAAGCTTTCTTT. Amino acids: CASSLPDGREAFF.

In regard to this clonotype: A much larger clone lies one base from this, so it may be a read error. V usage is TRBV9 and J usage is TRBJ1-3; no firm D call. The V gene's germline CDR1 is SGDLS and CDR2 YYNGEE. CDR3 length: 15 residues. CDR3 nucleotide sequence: TGTGCCGGCAGCGCTTGGTCCTCGGGCGGAAACACCATATATTTT. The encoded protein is CAGSAWSSGGNTIYF. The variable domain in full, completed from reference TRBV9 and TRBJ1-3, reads DSGVTQTPKHLITATGQRVTLRCSPRSGDLSVYWYQQSLDQGLQFLIQYYNGEERAKGNILERFSAQQFPDLHSELNLSSLELGDSALYFCAGSAWSSGGNTIYFGEGSWLTVV.

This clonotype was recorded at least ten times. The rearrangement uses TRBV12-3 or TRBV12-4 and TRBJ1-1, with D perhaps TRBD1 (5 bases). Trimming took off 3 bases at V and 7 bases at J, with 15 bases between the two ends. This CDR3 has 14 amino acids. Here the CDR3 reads CASSLSRGRSEAFF. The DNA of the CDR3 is TGTGCCAGCAGTTTGAGTAGGGGCCGCAGTGAAGCTTTCTTT.

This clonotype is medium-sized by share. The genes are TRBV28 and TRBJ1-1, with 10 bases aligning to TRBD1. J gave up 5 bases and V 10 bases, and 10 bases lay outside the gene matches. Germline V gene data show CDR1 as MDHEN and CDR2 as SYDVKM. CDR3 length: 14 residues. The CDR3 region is CATELDRGRTEAFF. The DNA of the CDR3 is TGTGCCACCGAACTCGACAGGGGGCGGACTGAAGCTTTCTTT.

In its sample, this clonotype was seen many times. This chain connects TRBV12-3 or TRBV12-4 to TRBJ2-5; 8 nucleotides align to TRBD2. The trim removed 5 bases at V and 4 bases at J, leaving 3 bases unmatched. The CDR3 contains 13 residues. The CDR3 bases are TGTGCCAGCAGTCAGCTAGCGGGAGAGACCCAGTACTTC. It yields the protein CASSQLAGETQYF.

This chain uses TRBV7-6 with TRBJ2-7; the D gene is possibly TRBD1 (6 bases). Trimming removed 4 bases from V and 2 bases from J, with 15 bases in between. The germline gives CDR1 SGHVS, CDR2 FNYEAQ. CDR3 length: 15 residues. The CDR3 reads CASSSVPKGAYEQYF. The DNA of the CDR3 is TGTGCCAGCAGCTCCGTTCCAAAGGGGGCCTACGAGCAGTACTTC.

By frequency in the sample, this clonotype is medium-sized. The CDR3 coding sequence is TGTGCCACCAGCGCTATTTTCAGGGGTCGGGACACCATATATTTT. It specifies CATSAIFRGRDTIYF. The chain joins TRBV15 to TRBJ1-3; the D gene is possibly TRBD1 (6 bases). Between the trimmed V and J ends, which lost 5 bases and 8 bases, there was a span of 19 bases. The CDR3 sequence is 15 residues long. CDR1 is LNHNV and CDR2 is YYDKDF in the germline V gene (reference sequence).

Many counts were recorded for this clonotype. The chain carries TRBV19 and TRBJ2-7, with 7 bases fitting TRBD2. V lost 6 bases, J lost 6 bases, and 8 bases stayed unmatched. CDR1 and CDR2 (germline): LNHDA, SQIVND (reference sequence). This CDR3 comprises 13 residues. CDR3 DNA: TGTGCCAGTAGCCGCGGGACTATACGCGAGCAGTACTTC. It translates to CASSRGTIREQYF.

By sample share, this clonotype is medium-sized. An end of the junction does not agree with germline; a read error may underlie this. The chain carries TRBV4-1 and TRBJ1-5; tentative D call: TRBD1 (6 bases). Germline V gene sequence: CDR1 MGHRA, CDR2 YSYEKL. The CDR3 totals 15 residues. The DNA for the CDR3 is TGCGCCAGCAGCGAAGGTATACAGGGTAATCGGCCCCAGCATTTT. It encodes CASSEGIQGNRPQHF.